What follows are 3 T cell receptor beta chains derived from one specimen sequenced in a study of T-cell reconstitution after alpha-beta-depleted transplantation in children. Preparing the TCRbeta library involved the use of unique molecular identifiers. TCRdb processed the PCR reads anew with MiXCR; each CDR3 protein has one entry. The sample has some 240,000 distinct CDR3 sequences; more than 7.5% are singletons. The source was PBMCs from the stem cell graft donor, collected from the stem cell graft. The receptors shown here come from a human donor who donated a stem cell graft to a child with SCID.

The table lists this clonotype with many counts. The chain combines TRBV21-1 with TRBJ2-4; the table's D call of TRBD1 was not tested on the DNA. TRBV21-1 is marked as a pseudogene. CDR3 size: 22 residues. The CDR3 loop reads CASSKGIDLRTVFHLAKNIQYF. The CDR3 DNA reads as TGTGCCAGCAGCAAAGGGATCGACCTTCGGACAGTATTTCATTTAGCCAAAAACATTCAGTACTTC.

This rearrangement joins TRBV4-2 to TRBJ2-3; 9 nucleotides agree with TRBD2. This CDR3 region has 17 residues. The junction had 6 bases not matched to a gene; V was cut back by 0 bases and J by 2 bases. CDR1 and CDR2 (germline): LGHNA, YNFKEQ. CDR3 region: CASSQDGLAGYTDTQYF. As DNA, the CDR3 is TGTGCCAGCAGCCAAGATGGGCTAGCGGGGTACACAGATACGCAGTATTTT.

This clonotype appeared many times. The CDR3 loop is CATGTGGGNTEAFF. The CDR3 DNA is TGTGCCACCGGGACCGGGGGTGGGAACACTGAAGCTTTCTTT. This chain links TRBV10-3 with TRBJ1-1; D might be TRBD1 (5 bases). Germline assignment: CDR1 ENHRY and CDR2 SYGVKD. There are 14 residues in the CDR3. V was trimmed by 10 bases and J by 1 base, leaving 16 bases between them.